This entry lists 16 T cell receptor beta chains sequenced from one sample in a study of shared clonotypes between healthy human individuals. CD45RO-negative, CCR7-selected cells formed the naive CD8 fraction, which excluded terminally differentiated effector memory CD45RA+ cells. The repertoire was sequenced with immunoSEQ multiplex PCR; TCRdb's copy has only in-frame clones and lacks some. Among about 2 million clones listed, over 85% were seen once. The sample was naive CD8+ T cells sorted from blood. The receptor set was obtained from a man aged 18 to 29 in good health.

The chain joins TRBV11-2 to TRBJ2-1; 7 bases line up with TRBD2. Germline CDR1 and CDR2: SGHAT and FQNNGV. The CDR3 has 17 amino acids. J lost 1 base, V lost 0 bases, and 6 bases had no gene match. Written as DNA, the CDR3 is TGTGCCAGCAGCTTAGACCGAAAGCGGGGATCCTACAATGAGCAGTTCTTC. Translating gives CASSLDRKRGSYNEQFF.

The count of this clone is one. The rearrangement uses TRBV2 and TRBJ2-5; 10 bases line up with TRBD2. The trim removed 3 bases at V and 3 bases at J, leaving 4 bases unmatched. CDR3 length: 15 residues. Germline CDR1 and CDR2: SNHLY and FYNNEI. The CDR3 region is CASSEWLAGEETQYF. In DNA form, the CDR3 reads TGTGCCAGCAGTGAGTGGCTAGCGGGAGAAGAGACCCAGTACTTC. The whole variable domain, filled in from reference TRBV2 and TRBJ2-5, reads EPEVTQTPSHQVTQMGQEVILRCVPISNHLYFYWYRQILGQKVEFLVSFYNNEISEKSEIFDDQFSVERPDGSNFTLKIRSTKLEDSAMYFCASSEWLAGEETQYFGPGTRLLVL.

This clone has just one count. This CDR3 reads CATQTGYSGNTIYF. Written as DNA, the CDR3 is TGTGCCACCCAGACAGGCTACTCTGGAAACACCATATATTTT. V usage is TRBV19 and J usage is TRBJ1-3; maybe TRBD1 (6 bases). This CDR3 is built from 14 residues. Germline V gene sequence: CDR1 LNHDA, CDR2 SQIVND (reference sequence). The ends were cut back, 10 bases at V and 0 bases at J, with 13 bases in the middle.

This rearrangement joins TRBV6-5 to TRBJ1-6; no reliable D call. V lost 2 bases and J 7 bases, leaving 9 bases between the germline ends. Germline CDR1 and CDR2: MNHEY and SVGAGI. This CDR3 has 14 amino acids. CDR3 DNA: TGTGCCAGCAGTTACCCGGGAGAAAATTCACCCCTCCACTTT. Translation gives CASSYPGENSPLHF.

This clone was seen only once. The genes are TRBV7-2 and TRBJ2-7, with TRBD2 matching over 14 bases. Unmatched junction bases numbered 10, after V lost 5 bases and J lost 1 base. The V gene's germline CDR1 is SGHTA and CDR2 FQGNSA. The CDR3 is made up of 18 amino acids. CDR3 protein: CASSPPWGLAGVSYEQYF. CDR3 bases: TGTGCCAGCAGCCCTCCCTGGGGACTAGCGGGAGTGTCCTACGAGCAGTACTTC.

The rearrangement uses TRBV28 and TRBJ1-2; 7 positions agree with TRBD1. The CDR3 runs 14 residues. V lost 3 bases, J lost 6 bases, and 7 bases stayed unmatched. Germline CDR1 MDHEN, CDR2 SYDVKM. The CDR3: CASSFRGARNGYTF. CDR3 DNA: TGTGCCAGCAGTTTCAGGGGGGCAAGGAATGGCTACACCTTC.

This chain uses TRBV19 with TRBJ2-5; D is ambiguous. Deletions cut 3 bases from V and 5 bases from J, with 13 bases between. The germline V gene has CDR1 LNHDA and CDR2 SQIVND (reference sequence). This CDR3 has 14 amino acids. The CDR3 region is CASSIRAPMETQYF. DNA for the CDR3: TGTGCCAGTAGTATTCGGGCCCCCATGGAGACCCAGTACTTC.

The chain uses TRBV2 and TRBJ1-2; D not resolved. Germline V lookup: CDR1 SNHLY, CDR2 FYNNEI. Trimming removed 1 base at V and 2 bases at J, with 8 bases between. The CDR3 is 14 amino acids. The CDR3: CASSEGGSNYGYTF. Here the CDR3 DNA reads TGTGCCAGCAGTGAAGGAGGGAGCAACTATGGCTACACCTTC.

This chain connects TRBV6-5 to TRBJ2-1; 9 bases map to TRBD2. J gave up 9 bases and V 0 bases, and 6 bases lay outside the gene matches. Germline V gene data show CDR1 as MNHEY and CDR2 as SVGAGI. The CDR3 length is 15 residues. CDR3 loop: CASSYSGSGSFEQFF. In DNA form, the CDR3 reads TGTGCCAGCAGTTACTCAGGTAGCGGGAGCTTTGAGCAGTTCTTC.

The rearrangement links TRBV30 to TRBJ2-2; possibly TRBD2 for D (5 bases). The CDR3 contains 15 residues. Germline assignment: CDR1 GTSNPN and CDR2 SVGIG (reference sequence). Trimming shortened V by 0 bases and J by 5 bases, and 13 bases separated the two germline ends. In DNA form, the CDR3 reads TGTGCCTGGAGTGTAATGTCCCCGGGGACCGGGGAGCTGTTTTTT. It codes for CAWSVMSPGTGELFF.

The V and J genes are TRBV7-2 and TRBJ2-7; D remains ambiguous. Deletions cut 5 bases from V and 3 bases from J, with 11 bases between. CDR3 length: 13 residues. CDR1 is SGHTA, CDR2 FQGNSA, per germline. CDR3 bases: TGTGCCAGCAGCGTCTGGTTGAACTACGAGCAGTACTTC. Its protein is CASSVWLNYEQYF.

Of note for this clone: Other DNA sequences in this specimen translate into the identical CDR3. This chain joins TRBV9 and TRBJ2-4; unclear D gene. V lost 0 bases and J lost 7, with 5 bases in between. CDR1 and CDR2 (germline): SGDLS, YYNGEE. This CDR3 is built from 12 residues. CDR3 in DNA: TGTGCCAGCAGCGTAGACGGGAACATTCAGTACTTC. It specifies CASSVDGNIQYF.

V and J are TRBV6-5 and TRBJ2-1; TRBD2 matches 7 bases. Looked up from germline, CDR1 is MNHEY and CDR2 is SVGAGI. The CDR3 is made up of 13 amino acids. The J segment lost 6 bases and the V segment lost 8 bases, leaving 7 bases of the junction unmatched. CDR3 nucleotides: TGTGCCAGCTGGACGGGAGGCCGCAATGAGCAGTTCTTC. It codes for CASWTGGRNEQFF.

The chain uses TRBV4-1 and TRBJ2-7; D not resolved. Germline V gene sequence: CDR1 MGHRA, CDR2 YSYEKL. The CDR3 has 16 amino acids. The V gene lost 0 bases and the J gene lost 3 bases, with 15 bases spanning the gap. The CDR3 DNA reads as TGCGCCAGCAGCCAAGAGTCAGTAGGGATTCTCTACGAGCAGTACTTC. This translates into CASSQESVGILYEQYF.

This clone occurred once. The chain uses TRBV29-1 and TRBJ2-7; TRBD1 agrees at 8 bases. CDR1 is SQVTM, CDR2 ANQGSEA, per germline. There are 16 residues in the CDR3. V shed 0 bases, J shed 2 bases, and the junction held 9 bases outside the gene matches. The CDR3 region is CSVEDRGTGFPYEQYF. DNA of the CDR3: TGCAGCGTTGAAGATCGCGGGACAGGATTTCCCTACGAGCAGTACTTC.

CDR3 region: CASSPKLAGGYEQYF. The CDR3 DNA follows: TGCGCCAGCAGCCCGAAACTAGCGGGAGGGTACGAGCAGTACTTC. The rearrangement joins TRBV4-1 to TRBJ2-7, with 13 bases matching TRBD2. The CDR3 runs 15 residues. Losses at the gene ends were 4 bases for V and 4 bases for J; bases not matched to a gene: 4. The germline CDR1 and CDR2 sequences are MGHRA and YSYEKL.